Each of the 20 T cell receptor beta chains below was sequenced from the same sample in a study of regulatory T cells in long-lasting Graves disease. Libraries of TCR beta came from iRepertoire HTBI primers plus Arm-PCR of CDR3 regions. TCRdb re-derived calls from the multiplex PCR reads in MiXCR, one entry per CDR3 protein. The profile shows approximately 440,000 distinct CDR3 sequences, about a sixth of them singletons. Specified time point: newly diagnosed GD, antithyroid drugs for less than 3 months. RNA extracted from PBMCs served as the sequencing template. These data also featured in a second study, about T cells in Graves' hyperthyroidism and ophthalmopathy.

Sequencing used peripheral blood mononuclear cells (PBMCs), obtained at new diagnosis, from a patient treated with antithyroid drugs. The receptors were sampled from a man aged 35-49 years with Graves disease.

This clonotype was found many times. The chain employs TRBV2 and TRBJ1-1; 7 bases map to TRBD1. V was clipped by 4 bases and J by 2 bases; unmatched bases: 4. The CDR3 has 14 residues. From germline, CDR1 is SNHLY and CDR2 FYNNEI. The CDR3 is CASSARQGNTEAFF. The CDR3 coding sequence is TGTGCCAGCAGTGCACGACAGGGAAACACTGAAGCTTTCTTT.

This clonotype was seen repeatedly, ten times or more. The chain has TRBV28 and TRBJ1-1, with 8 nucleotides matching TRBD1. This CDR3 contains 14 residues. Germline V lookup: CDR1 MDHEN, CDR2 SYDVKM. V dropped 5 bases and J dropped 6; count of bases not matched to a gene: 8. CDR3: CASSPRGRGSEAFF. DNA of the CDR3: TGTGCCAGCAGTCCCAGGGGGCGCGGCTCTGAAGCTTTCTTT.

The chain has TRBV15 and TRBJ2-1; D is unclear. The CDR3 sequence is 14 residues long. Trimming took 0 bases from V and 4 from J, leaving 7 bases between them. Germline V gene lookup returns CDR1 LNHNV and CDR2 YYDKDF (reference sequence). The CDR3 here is CATSRDNPYNEQFF. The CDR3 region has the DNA TGTGCCACCAGCAGAGATAACCCGTACAATGAGCAGTTCTTC.

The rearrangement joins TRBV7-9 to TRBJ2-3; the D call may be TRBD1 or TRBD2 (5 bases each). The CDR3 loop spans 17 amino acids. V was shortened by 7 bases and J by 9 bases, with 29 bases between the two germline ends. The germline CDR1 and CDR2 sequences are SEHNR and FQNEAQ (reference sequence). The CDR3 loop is CASIGSGGAGTTGTQYF. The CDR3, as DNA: TGTGCCAGCATCGGATCGGGTGGGGCGGGTACAACAGGAACGCAGTATTTT.

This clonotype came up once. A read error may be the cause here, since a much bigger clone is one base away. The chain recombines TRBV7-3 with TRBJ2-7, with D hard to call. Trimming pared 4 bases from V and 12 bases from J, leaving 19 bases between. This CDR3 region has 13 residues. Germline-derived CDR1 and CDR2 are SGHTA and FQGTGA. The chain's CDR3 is CASSYCILQVRYF. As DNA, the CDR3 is TGTGCCAGCAGCTACTGTATCCTCCAGGTGCGGTACTTC.

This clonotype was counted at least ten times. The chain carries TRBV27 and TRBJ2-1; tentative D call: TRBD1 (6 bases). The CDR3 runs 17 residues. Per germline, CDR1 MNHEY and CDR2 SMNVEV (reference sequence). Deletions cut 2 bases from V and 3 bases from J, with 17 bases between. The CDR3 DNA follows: TGTGCCAGCAGTTTAGCAGGGGCACGGTCTGGCTACAATGAGCAGTTCTTC. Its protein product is CASSLAGARSGYNEQFF.

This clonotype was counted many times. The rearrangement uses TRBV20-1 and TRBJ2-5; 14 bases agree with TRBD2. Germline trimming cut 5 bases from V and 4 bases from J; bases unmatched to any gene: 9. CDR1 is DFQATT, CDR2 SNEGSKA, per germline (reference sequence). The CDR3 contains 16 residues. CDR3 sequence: CSAGFPGLAGGETQYF. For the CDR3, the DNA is TGCAGTGCTGGGTTTCCAGGACTAGCGGGAGGAGAGACCCAGTACTTC.

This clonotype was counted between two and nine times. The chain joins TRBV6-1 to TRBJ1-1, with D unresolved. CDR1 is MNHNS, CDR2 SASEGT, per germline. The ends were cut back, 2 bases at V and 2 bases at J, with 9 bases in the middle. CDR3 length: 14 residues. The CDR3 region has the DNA TGTGCCAGCAGTGAATGGGTAGAAAACACTGAAGCTTTCTTT. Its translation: CASSEWVENTEAFF.

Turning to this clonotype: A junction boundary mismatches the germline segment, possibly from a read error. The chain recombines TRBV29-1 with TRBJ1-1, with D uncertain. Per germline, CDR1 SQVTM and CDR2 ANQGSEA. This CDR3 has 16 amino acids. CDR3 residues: CSVEGSTARMTTEAFF. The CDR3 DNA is TGCAGCGTCGAAGGGTCTACGGCCAGGATGACCACTGAAGCTTTCTTT.

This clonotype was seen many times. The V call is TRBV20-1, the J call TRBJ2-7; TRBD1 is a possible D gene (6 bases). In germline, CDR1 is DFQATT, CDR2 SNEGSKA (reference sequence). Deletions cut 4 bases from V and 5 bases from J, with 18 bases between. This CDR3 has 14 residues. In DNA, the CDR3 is TGCAGTGCTACCGAAGGAACAGGGCGCCACGAGCAGTACTTC. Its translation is CSATEGTGRHEQYF.

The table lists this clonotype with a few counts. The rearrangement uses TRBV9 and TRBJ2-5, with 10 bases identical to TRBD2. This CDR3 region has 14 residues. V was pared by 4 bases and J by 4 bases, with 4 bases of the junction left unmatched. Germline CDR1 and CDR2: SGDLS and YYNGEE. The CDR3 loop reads CASSPSGRSETQYF. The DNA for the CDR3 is TGTGCCAGCAGCCCTAGCGGGAGATCAGAGACCCAGTACTTC.

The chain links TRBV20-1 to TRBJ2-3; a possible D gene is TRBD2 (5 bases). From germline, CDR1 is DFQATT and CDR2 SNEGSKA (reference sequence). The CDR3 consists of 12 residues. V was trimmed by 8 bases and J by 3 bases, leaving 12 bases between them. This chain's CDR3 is CSNVPGTDTQYF. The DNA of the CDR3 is TGCAGTAACGTCCCGGGAACAGATACGCAGTATTTT.

Written as DNA, the CDR3 is TGTGCCAGTAGCGGGAACCCCTACAATGAGCAGTTCTTC. Translating gives CASSGNPYNEQFF. J is TRBJ2-1 and V is TRBV19, with D perhaps TRBD2 (5 bases). Trimming took 6 bases from V and 2 from J, leaving 8 bases between them. CDR3 size: 13 residues. Germline loops: CDR1 LNHDA, CDR2 SQIVND (reference sequence).

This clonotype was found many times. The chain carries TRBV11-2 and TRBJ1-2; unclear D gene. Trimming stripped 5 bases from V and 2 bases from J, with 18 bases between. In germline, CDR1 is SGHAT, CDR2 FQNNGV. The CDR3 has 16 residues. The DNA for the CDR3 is TGTGCCAGCAGCCGCGGGTGGCCAGCTATGAACTATGGCTACACCTTC. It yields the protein CASSRGWPAMNYGYTF.

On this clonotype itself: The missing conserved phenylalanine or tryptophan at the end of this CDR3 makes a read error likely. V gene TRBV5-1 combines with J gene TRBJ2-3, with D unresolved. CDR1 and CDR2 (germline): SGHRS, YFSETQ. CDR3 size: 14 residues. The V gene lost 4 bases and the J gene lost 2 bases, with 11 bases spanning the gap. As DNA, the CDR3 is TGCGCCAGCAGCCCTAGTGGGTTCACAGATACGCAGTATTCT. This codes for CASSPSGFTDTQYS.

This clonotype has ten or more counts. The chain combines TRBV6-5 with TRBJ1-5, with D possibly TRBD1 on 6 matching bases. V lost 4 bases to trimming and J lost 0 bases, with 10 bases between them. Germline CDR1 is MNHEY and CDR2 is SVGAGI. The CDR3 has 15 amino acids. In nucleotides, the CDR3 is TGTGCCAGCAGTTGGACAGTAAATAGCAATCAGCCCCAGCATTTT. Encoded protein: CASSWTVNSNQPQHF.

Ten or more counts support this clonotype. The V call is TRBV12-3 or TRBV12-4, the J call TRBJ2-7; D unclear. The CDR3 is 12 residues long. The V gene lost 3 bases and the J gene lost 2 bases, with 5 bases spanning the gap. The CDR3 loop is CASSFDPYEQYF. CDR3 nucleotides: TGTGCCAGCAGTTTTGATCCCTACGAGCAGTACTTC.

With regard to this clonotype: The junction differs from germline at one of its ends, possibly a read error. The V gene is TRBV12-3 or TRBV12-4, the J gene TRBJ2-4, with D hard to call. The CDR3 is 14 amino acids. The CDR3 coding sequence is TGTGCCAGCAGTTTGAAATATCGAGGCCAGATAAAAAGCTTC. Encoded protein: CASSLKYRGQIKSF.

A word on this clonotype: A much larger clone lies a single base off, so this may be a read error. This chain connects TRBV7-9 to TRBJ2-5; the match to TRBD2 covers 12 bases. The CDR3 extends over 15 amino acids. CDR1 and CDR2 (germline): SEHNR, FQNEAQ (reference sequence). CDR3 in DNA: TGTGCCAGCAGCCGAGGACTAGCGGGGTTCAATGAGCGGTTCTTC. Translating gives CASSRGLAGFNERFF.

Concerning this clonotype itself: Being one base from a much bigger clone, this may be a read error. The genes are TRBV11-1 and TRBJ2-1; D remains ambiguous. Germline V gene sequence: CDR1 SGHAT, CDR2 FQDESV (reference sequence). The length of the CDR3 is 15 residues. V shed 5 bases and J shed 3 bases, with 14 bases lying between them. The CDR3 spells CASSVEGWRYNEQFF. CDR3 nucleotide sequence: TGTGCCAGCAGCGTTGAAGGATGGCGCTACAATGAGCAGTTCTTC.